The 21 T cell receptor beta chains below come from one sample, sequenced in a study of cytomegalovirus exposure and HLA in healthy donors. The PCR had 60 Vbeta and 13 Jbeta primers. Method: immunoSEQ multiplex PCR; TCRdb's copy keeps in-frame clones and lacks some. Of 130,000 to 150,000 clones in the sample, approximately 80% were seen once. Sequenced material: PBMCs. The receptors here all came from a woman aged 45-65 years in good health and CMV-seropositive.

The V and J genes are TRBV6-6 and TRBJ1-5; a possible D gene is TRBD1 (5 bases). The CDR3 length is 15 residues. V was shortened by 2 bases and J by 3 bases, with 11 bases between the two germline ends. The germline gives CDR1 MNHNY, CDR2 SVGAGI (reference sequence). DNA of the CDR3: TGTGCCAGCAGTTACCCCCGGGACTTCAATCAGCCCCAGCATTTT. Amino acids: CASSYPRDFNQPQHF.

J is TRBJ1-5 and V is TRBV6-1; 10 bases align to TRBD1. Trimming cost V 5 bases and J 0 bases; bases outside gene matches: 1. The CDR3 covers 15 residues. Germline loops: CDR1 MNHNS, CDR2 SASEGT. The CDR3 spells CASSRTGGSNQPQHF. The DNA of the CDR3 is TGTGCCAGCAGTAGGACAGGGGGTAGCAATCAGCCCCAGCATTTT.

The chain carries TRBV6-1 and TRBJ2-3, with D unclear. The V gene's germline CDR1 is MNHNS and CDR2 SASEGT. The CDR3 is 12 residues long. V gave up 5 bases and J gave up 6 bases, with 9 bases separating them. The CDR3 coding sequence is TGTGCCAGCAGTCTCTTTATGGATACGCAGTATTTT. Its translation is CASSLFMDTQYF.

Written as DNA, the CDR3 is TGTGCCAGCAGCCCTGGAGGGTCTGGGGCCAACGTCCTGACTTTC. Its translation is CASSPGGSGANVLTF. The rearrangement uses TRBV11-2 and TRBJ2-6, with D possibly TRBD2 on 6 matching bases. This CDR3 region has 15 residues. Trimming cost V 5 bases and J 1 base, with 9 bases left between them. Germline CDR1 SGHAT, CDR2 FQNNGV.

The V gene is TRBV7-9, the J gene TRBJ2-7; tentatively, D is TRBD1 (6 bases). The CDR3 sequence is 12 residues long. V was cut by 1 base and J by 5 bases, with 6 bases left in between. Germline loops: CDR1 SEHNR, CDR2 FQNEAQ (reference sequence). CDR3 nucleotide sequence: TGTGCCAGCAGCTTAGACAGGGACGAGCAGTACTTC. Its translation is CASSLDRDEQYF.

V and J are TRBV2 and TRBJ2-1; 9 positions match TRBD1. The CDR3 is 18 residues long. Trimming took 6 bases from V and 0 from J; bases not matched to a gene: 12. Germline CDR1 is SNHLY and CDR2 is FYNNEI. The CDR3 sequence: CASRPGQGSQSSYNEQFF. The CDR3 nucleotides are TGTGCCAGCAGACCGGGACAGGGATCACAGAGCTCCTACAATGAGCAGTTCTTC. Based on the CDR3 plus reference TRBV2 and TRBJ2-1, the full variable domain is EPEVTQTPSHQVTQMGQEVILRCVPISNHLYFYWYRQILGQKVEFLVSFYNNEISEKSEIFDDQFSVERPDGSNFTLKIRSTKLEDSAMYFCASRPGQGSQSSYNEQFFGPGTRLTVL.

CDR3 in amino acids: CASSYLGDRGLPEAFF. The CDR3 region has the DNA TGTGCCAGCAGTTACCTAGGCGACAGGGGGCTGCCTGAAGCTTTCTTT. The rearrangement links TRBV6-5 to TRBJ1-1; 10 positions agree with TRBD1. The germline CDR1 and CDR2 sequences are MNHEY and SVGAGI. The CDR3 covers 16 residues. After removal of 2 bases from V and 6 bases from J, the junction contained 9 bases not matched to a gene.

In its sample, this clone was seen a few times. CDR3 amino acids: CSVNRRDTEAFF. In DNA, the CDR3 is TGCAGCGTTAACAGGAGAGACACTGAAGCTTTCTTT. This chain connects TRBV29-1 to TRBJ1-1, with D tentatively TRBD1 (5 bases). Per the germline V gene, CDR1 is SQVTM and CDR2 is ANQGSEA. The CDR3 extends over 12 amino acids. Trimming cost V 5 bases and J 3 bases, with 10 bases left between them.

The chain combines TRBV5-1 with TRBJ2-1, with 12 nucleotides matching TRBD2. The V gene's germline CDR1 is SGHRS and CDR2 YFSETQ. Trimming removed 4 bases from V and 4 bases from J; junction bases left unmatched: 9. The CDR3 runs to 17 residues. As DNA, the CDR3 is TGCGCCAGCAGCGTGAACTCCGGGACTAGCGGGTACAATGAGCAGTTCTTC. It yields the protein CASSVNSGTSGYNEQFF.

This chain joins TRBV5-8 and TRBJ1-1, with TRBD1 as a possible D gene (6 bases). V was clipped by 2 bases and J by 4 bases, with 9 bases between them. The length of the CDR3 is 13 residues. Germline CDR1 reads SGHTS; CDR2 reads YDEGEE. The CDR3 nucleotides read TGTGCCAGCAGCTTCAGGGGTGGCACTGAAGCTTTCTTT. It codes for CASSFRGGTEAFF. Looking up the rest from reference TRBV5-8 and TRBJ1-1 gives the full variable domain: EAGVTQSPTHLIKTRGQQATLRCSPISGHTSVYWYQQALGLGLQFLLWYDEGEERNRGNFPPRFSGRQFPNYSSELNVNALELEDSALYLCASSFRGGTEAFFGQGTRLTVV.

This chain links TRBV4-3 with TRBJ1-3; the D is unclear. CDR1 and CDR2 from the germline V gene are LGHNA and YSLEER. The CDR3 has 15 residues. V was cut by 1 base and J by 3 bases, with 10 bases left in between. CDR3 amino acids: CASSQVLTVGNTIYF. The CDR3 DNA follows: TGCGCCAGCAGCCAAGTTCTGACTGTTGGAAACACCATATATTTT.

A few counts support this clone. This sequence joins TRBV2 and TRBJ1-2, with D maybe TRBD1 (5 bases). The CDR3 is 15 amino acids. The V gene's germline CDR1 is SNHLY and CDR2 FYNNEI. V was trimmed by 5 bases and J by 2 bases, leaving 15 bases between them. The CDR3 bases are TGTGCCAGCAGTTTATACGGACAAAACAACTATGGCTACACCTTC. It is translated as CASSLYGQNNYGYTF. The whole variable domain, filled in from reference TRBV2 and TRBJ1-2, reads EPEVTQTPSHQVTQMGQEVILRCVPISNHLYFYWYRQILGQKVEFLVSFYNNEISEKSEIFDDQFSVERPDGSNFTLKIRSTKLEDSAMYFCASSLYGQNNYGYTFGSGTRLTVV.

CDR3 DNA: TGTGCCAGCAGCTTAGTTACCCTACCGAGCTCCTATAATTCACCCCTCCACTTT. This sequence encodes CASSLVTLPSSYNSPLHF. The V call is TRBV7-3, the J call TRBJ1-6, with D unclear. CDR1 is SGHTA and CDR2 is FQGTGA in the germline V gene. The CDR3 totals 18 residues. Trimming shortened V by 2 bases and J by 0 bases, and 14 bases separated the two germline ends.

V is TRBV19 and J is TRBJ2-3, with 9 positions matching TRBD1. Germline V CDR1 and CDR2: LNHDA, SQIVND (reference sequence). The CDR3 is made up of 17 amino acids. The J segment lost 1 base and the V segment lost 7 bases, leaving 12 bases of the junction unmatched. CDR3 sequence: CASNRGTGRSGTDTQYF. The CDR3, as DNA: TGTGCCAGTAACCGAGGGACAGGGAGGTCCGGCACAGATACGCAGTATTTT.

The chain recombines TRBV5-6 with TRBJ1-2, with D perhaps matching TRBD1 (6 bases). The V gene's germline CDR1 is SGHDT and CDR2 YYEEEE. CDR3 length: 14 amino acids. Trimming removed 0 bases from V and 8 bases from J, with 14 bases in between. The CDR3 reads CASSLEGWGRGYTF. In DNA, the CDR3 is TGTGCCAGCAGCTTGGAGGGGTGGGGGCGCGGCTACACCTTC.

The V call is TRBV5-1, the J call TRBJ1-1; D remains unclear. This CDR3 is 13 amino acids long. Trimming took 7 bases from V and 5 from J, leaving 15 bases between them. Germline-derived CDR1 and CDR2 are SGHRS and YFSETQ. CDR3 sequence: CASRTTGGTEAFF. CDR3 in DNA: TGCGCCAGCCGTACTACCGGCGGGACTGAAGCTTTCTTT.

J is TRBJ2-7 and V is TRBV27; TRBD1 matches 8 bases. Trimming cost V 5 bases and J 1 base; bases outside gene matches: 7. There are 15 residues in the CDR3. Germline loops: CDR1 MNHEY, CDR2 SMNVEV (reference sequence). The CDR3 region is CASSRGRGLSYEQYF. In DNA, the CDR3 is TGTGCCAGCAGTAGGGGCAGGGGGCTTTCCTACGAGCAGTACTTC.

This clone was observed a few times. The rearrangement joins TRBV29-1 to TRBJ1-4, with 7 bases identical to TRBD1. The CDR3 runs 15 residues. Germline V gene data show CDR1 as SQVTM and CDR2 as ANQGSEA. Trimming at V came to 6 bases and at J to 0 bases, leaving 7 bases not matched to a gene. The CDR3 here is CSVTGTATTNEKLFF. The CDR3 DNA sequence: TGCAGCGTGACCGGGACAGCCACAACTAATGAAAAACTGTTTTTT.

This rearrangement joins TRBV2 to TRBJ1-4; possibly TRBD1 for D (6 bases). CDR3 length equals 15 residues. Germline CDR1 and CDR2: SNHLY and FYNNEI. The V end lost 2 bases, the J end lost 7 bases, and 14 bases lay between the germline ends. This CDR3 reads CASSEMGTRAEKLFF. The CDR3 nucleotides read TGTGCCAGCAGTGAAATGGGGACACGAGCTGAAAAACTGTTTTTT.

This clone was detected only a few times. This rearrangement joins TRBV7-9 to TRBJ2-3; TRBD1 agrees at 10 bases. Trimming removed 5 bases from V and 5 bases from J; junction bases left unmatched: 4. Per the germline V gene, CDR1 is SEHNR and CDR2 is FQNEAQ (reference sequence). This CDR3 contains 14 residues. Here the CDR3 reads CASSGTGEGDTQYF. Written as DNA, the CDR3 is TGTGCCAGCAGCGGGACAGGGGAGGGAGATACGCAGTATTTT.

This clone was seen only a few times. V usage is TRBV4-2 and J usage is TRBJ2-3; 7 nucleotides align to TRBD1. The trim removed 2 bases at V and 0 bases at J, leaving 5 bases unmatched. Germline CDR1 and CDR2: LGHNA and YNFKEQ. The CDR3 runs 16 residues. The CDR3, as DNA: TGTGCCAGCAGCCAAAATACAGGGGCCAGCACAGATACGCAGTATTTT. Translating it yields CASSQNTGASTDTQYF.